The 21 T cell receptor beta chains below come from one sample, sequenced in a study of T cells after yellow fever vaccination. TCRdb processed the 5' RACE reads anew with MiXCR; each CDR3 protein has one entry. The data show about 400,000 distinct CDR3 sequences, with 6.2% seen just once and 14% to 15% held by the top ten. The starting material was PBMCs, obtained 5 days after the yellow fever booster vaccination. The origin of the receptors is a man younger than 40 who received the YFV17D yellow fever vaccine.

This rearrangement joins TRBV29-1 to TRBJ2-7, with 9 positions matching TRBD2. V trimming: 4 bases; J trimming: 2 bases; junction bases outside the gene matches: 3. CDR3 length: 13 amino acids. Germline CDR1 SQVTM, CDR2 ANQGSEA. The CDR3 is CSVGAGGPYEQYF. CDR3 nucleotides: TGCAGCGTTGGAGCGGGAGGCCCCTACGAGCAGTACTTC.

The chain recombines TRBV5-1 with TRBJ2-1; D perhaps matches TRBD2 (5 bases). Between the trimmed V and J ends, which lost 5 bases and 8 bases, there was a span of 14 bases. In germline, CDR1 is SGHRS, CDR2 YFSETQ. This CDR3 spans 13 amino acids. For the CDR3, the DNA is TGCGCCAGCAGTCTTCTAACTAGTTATGAGCAGTTCTTC. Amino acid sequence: CASSLLTSYEQFF.

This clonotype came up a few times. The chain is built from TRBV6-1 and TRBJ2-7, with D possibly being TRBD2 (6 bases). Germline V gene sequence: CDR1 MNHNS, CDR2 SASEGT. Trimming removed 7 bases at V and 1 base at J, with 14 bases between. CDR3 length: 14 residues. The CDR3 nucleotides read TGTGCCAGCAACCCAACGGGAGAGTCCTACGAGCAGTACTTC. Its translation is CASNPTGESYEQYF.

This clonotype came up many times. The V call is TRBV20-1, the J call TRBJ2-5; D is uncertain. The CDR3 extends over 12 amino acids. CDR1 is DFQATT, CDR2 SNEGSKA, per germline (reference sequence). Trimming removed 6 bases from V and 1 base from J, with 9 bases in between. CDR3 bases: TGCAGTGCGTGCGGTTCCCAAGAGACCCAGTACTTC. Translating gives CSACGSQETQYF.

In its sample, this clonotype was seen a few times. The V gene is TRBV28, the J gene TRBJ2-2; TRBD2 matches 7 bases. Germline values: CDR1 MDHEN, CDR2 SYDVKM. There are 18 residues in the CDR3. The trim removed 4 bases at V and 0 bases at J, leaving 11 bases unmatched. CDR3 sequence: CASSSPGSGSANTGELFF. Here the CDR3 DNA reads TGTGCCAGCAGTTCGCCGGGTAGCGGGTCCGCGAACACCGGGGAGCTGTTTTTT. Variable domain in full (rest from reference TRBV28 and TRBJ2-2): DVKVTQSSRYLVKRTGEKVFLECVQDMDHENMFWYRQDPGLGLRLIYFSYDVKMKEKGDIPEGYSVSREKKERFSLILESASTNQTSMYLCASSSPGSGSANTGELFFGEGSRLTVL.

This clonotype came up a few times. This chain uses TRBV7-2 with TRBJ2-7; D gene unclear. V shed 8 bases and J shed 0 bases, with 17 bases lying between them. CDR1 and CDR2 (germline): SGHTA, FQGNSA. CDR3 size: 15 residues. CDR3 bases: TGTGCCAGCTCCCCCAACGGGTTTAGCTCCTACGAGCAGTACTTC. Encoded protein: CASSPNGFSSYEQYF.

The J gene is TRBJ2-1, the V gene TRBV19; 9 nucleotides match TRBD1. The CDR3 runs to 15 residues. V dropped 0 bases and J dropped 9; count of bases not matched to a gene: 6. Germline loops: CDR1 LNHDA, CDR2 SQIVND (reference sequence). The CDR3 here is CASSIDGTGSGEQFF. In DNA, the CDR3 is TGTGCCAGTAGTATAGACGGGACAGGGTCAGGTGAGCAGTTCTTC.

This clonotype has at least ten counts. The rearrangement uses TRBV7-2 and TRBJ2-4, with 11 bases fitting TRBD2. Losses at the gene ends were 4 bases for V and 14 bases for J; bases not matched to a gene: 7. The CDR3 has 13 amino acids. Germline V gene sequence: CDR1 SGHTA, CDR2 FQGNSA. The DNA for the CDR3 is TGTGCCAGCAGCTACTTAGCGGGAGGGAGGGAGTACTTC. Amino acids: CASSYLAGGREYF. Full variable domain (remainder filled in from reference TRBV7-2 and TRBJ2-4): GAGVSQSPSNKVTEKGKDVELRCDPISGHTALYWYRQSLGQGLEFLIYFQGNSAPDKSGLPSDRFSAERTGGSVSTLTIQRTQQEDSAVYLCASSYLAGGREYFGAGTRLSVL.

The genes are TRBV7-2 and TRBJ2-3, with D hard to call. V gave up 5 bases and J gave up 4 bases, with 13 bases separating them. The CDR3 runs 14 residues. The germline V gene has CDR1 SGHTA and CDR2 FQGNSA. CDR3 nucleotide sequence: TGTGCCAGCAGCCCGTTACTCGGCGCAGATACGCAGTATTTT. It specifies CASSPLLGADTQYF.

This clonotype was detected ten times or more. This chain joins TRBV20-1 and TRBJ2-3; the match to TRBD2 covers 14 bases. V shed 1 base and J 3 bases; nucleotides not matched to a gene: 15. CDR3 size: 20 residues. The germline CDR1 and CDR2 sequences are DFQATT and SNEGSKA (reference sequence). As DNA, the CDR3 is TGCAGTGCTAGAGCCTTAAGGACTAGCGGGAGGAATAGAGGGACAGATACGCAGTATTTT. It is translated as CSARALRTSGRNRGTDTQYF.

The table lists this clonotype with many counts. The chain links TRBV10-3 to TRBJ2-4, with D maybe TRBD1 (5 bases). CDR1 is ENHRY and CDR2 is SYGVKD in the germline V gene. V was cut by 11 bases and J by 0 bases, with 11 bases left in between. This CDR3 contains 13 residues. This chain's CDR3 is CAAQGEAKNIQYF. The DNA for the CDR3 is TGTGCCGCCCAAGGGGAAGCCAAAAACATTCAGTACTTC.

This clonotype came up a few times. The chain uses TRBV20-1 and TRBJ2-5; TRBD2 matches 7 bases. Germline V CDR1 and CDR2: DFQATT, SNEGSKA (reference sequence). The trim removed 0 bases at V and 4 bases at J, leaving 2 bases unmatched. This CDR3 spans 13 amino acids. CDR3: CSAREGGRETQYF. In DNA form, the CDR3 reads TGCAGTGCTAGAGAAGGCGGGAGAGAGACCCAGTACTTC.

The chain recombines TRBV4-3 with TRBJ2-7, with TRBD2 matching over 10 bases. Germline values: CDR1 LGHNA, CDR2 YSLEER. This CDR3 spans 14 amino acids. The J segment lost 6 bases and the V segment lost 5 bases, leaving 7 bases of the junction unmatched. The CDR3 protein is CASSWLAGDREQYF. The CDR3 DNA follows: TGCGCCAGCAGCTGGCTAGCGGGAGATCGCGAGCAGTACTTC.

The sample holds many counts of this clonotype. As DNA, the CDR3 is TGCGCCAGCGTCCTCTCAGGGCAATGCCAAGAGACCCAGTACTTC. This sequence encodes CASVLSGQCQETQYF. The J gene is TRBJ2-5, the V gene TRBV23-1, with D maybe TRBD1 (5 bases). TRBV23-1 is placed among ORFs of uncertain function. V shed 8 bases and J shed 1 base, with 17 bases lying between them. The CDR3 is made up of 15 amino acids.

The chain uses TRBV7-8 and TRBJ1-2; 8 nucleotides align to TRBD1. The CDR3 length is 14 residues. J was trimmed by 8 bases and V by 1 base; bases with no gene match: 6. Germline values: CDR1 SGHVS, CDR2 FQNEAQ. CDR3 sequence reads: CASSLGRQGAGYTF. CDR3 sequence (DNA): TGTGCCAGCAGCTTAGGACGTCAGGGGGCCGGCTACACCTTC.

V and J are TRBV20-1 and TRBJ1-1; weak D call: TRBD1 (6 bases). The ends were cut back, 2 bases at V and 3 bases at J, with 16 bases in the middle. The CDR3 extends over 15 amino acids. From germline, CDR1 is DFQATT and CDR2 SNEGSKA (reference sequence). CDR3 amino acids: CSARRGGRFDTEAFF. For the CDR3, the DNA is TGCAGTGCTAGAAGGGGGGGCAGGTTCGACACTGAAGCTTTCTTT.

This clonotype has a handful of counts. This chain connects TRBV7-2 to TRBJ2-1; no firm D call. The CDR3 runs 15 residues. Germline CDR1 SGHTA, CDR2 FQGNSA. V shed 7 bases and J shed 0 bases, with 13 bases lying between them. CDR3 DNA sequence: TGTGCCAGCACCCCCTTCGGAAACTCCTACAATGAGCAGTTCTTC. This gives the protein CASTPFGNSYNEQFF.

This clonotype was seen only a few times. CDR3 sequence reads: CASSHLSGRAETQYF. The CDR3 DNA reads as TGCGCCAGCAGTCACCTTAGCGGGAGGGCCGAGACCCAGTACTTC. The genes are TRBV10-2 and TRBJ2-5; TRBD2 matches 11 bases. The CDR3 runs to 15 residues. Looked up from germline, CDR1 is WSHSY and CDR2 is SAAADI. The ends lost 5 bases at V and 5 bases at J; junction bases unmatched: 7.

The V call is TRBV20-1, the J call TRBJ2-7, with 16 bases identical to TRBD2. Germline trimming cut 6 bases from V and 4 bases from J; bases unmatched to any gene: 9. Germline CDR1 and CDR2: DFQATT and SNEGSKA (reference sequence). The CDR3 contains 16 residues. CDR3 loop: CSATPGLAGGPYEQYF. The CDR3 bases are TGCAGTGCCACGCCGGGACTAGCGGGAGGGCCGTACGAGCAGTACTTC.

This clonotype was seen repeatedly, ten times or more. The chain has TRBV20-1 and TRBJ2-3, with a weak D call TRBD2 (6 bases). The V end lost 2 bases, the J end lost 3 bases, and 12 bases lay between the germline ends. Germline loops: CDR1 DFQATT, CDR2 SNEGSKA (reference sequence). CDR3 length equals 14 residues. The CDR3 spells CSARKGGATDTQYF. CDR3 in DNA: TGCAGTGCTAGAAAGGGCGGGGCGACAGATACGCAGTATTTT.

The CDR3 sequence is CASSQERSRGAYNEQFF. The CDR3 nucleotides read TGCGCCAGCAGCCAAGAGCGTAGTCGGGGCGCCTACAATGAGCAGTTCTTC. The chain joins TRBV4-3 to TRBJ2-1; D tentatively fits TRBD1 or TRBD2 (5 bases each). CDR3 length equals 17 residues. Trimming took 0 bases from V and 2 from J, leaving 14 bases between them. Germline-derived CDR1 and CDR2 are LGHNA and YSLEER.